This T cell receptor (beta chain) was documented in a study of cytomegalovirus exposure and HLA in healthy donors. Findings of the study overall: Solely CMV serostatus was available to characterize immune exposure. Earlier analysis looked at TCR beta V segments, and most were productive about 90% or about 30% of the time.

PCR was performed using 60 Vbeta and 13 Jbeta primers. Some clones are missing from TCRdb's copy, which holds only in-frame ones; the method was immunoSEQ multiplex PCR. The sample records 130,000 to 150,000 clones, over 80% being singletons. The length of the CDR3 is 12 residues. Germline V gives CDR1 SNHLY, CDR2 FYNNEI. The V gene lost 10 bases and the J gene lost 3 bases, with 13 bases spanning the gap. This clone was observed a handful of times. Its antigen is unidentified. This TCR came from a woman between 25 and 40 years old in good health and CMV-seronegative. The chain has TRBV2 and TRBJ2-7, with D possibly matching TRBD1 (6 bases). The sequenced sample consisted of PBMCs. The CDR3 DNA is TGTGCCACCTCGGGACAAAACTACGAGCAGTACTTC. This codes for CATSGQNYEQYF.